This TCR beta chain was found in a study of blood T cell repertoires in COVID-19. Across the study: Samples taken during acute and convalescent COVID-19 were collected in the United States, Italy and Spain.

Profiling relied on immunoSEQ multiplex PCR, and the TCRdb table lists in-frame clones only, not all of them. The sample lists some 120,000 clones, 80% to 95% occurring once. Per germline, CDR1 WNHNN and CDR2 SYGVQD (reference sequence). CDR3 length: 12 residues. V shed 5 bases and J shed 3 bases, with 6 bases lying between them. This clone was seen a few times. The sequence was obtained from a man over 45 with COVID-19, enrolled during active disease. Sequencing was carried out using peripheral blood. The chain combines TRBV10-1 with TRBJ2-3, with D possibly matching TRBD1 (5 bases). The CDR3 DNA reads TGCGCCAGCAGTCCAGGGACAGATACGCAGTATTTT. Translated: CASSPGTDTQYF.